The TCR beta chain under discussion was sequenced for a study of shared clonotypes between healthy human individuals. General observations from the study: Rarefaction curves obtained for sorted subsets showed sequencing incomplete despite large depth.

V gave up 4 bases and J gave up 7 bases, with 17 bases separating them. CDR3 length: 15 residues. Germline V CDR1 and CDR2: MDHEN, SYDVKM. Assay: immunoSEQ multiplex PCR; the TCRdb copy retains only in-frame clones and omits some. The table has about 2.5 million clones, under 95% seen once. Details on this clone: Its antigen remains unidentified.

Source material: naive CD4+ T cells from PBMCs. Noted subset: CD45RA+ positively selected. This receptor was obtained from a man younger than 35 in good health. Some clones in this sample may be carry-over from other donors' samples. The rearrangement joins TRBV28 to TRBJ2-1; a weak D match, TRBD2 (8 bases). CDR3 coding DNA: TGTGCCAGCAGTTCACTAGCGGCAGGGGGGAATGAGCAGTTCTTC. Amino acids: CASSSLAAGGNEQFF. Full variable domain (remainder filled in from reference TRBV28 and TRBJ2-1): DVKVTQSSRYLVKRTGEKVFLECVQDMDHENMFWYRQDPGLGLRLIYFSYDVKMKEKGDIPEGYSVSREKKERFSLILESASTNQTSMYLCASSSLAAGGNEQFFGPGTRLTVL.